These T cell receptor beta chains were read from a single sample in a study of response to subunit inactivated influenza vaccine. One entry per CDR3 protein results from TCRdb running MiXCR on the RT-PCR reads. The sample carries about 700,000 distinct CDR3 sequences, roughly 14% recorded once. This sample comprised PBMCs from blood, obtained about 11 days after vaccination. These receptors all stem from a man aged 50-59 years who received an inactivated influenza vaccine. The CDR3 runs from the conserved cysteine through the conserved F or W.

j_call	v_call	cdr3_aa
TRBJ2-5	TRBV29-1	CSVDEGGGQIQETQYF
TRBJ1-2	TRBV4-3	CASSQGPGLYGYTF
TRBJ2-5	TRBV3-1	CASSQRTSGGFWKETQYF
TRBJ2-7	TRBV5-1	CASSFQSGLAGTSSYEQYF
TRBJ1-2	TRBV29-1	CSVTPGDYGYTF
TRBJ2-5	TRBV7-2	CASSLWYRGETQYF
TRBJ1-4	TRBV11-2	CASSLATGGKLFF
TRBJ1-2	TRBV29-1	CSVEDPWAF
TRBJ2-7	TRBV20-1	CSARVVVGQGIDEQYF
TRBJ2-1	TRBV4-3	CASSRVGAGGSNEQFF
TRBJ2-3	TRBV4-1	CASSQDPGDTQYF
TRBJ2-1	TRBV7-9	CASSPGVAGYNEQFF
TRBJ2-7	TRBV6-5	CASSSASEGYEQYF
TRBJ1-2	TRBV30	CAWSSTGTLYGYTF
TRBJ2-3	TRBV5-4	CASSPRTSPRGDTQYF
TRBJ1-3	TRBV15	CATSRVAGSGNTIYF
TRBJ2-3	TRBV6-1	CASRDRGGTDTQYF
TRBJ2-2	TRBV27	CASTKRPPGLAITGELFF
TRBJ2-5	TRBV12-3/TRBV12-4	CASTRLAGKETQYF
TRBJ2-7	TRBV12-3/TRBV12-4	CASSWGLYPQYEQYF
TRBJ1-1	TRBV20-1	CSARETGVGNTEAFF
TRBJ2-1	TRBV20-1	CSATKTSISEQFF
TRBJ1-2	TRBV7-6	CASSLEGGTVSGYTF
TRBJ1-4	TRBV9	CASSVAAGPNEKLFF
TRBJ2-7	TRBV7-9	CASSLTSGVPDYEQYF
TRBJ2-1	TRBV4-1	CASSETIPNEQFF
TRBJ1-5	TRBV6-1	CASETGNNQPQHF
TRBJ2-7	TRBV20-1	CSADSFDEQYF
TRBJ1-5	TRBV4-3	CASSQDLLRGRDQPQHF
TRBJ2-2	TRBV4-1	CASSQHLGPFTGELFF
TRBJ2-1	TRBV3-1	CASSHGGGEQFF
TRBJ1-6	TRBV28	CASSSGDRGNSPLHF
TRBJ1-5	TRBV10-2	CASSESTQPQHF
TRBJ1-4	TRBV29-1	CSVGGTATNEKLFF
TRBJ1-1	TRBV29-1	CSVGYAGEDTEAFF
TRBJ1-2	TRBV12-3/TRBV12-4	CASRGGRWGGGYTF
TRBJ2-7	TRBV12-3/TRBV12-4	CASSPRTGGEQYF
TRBJ2-2	TRBV2	CASRGVGGTGELFF
TRBJ2-1	TRBV20-1	CSARDRSSDEQFF
TRBJ2-7	TRBV2	CASSGDRVGYEQYF
TRBJ2-7	TRBV11-2	CASSLGGPAGFYEQYF